What follows are 12 T cell receptor beta chains derived from one specimen sequenced in a study of T cells in Graves' hyperthyroidism and ophthalmopathy. Authors of the study amplified TCR beta CDR3 regions from RNA transcripts. In the first-round RT-PCR of the TCR CDR3, the HTBI primer set was used. Using its own MiXCR run on the multiplex PCR reads, TCRdb lists one record per CDR3 protein. The sample has 250,000 to 300,000 distinct CDR3 sequences, roughly 15% seen once; the top ten hold roughly 7.7%. Specimen: blood. These receptor sequences come from a woman aged 35 to 49 with Graves' hyperthyroidism.

Regarding this clonotype: A single base separates this from a much larger clone, so it may be a read error. The V call is TRBV29-1, the J call TRBJ2-3; the match to TRBD1 covers 8 bases. CDR1 is SQVTM and CDR2 is ANQGSEA in the germline V gene. The CDR3 runs to 13 residues. The CDR3 DNA sequence: TGCAGCGTTGAGACAGGGGTTGCAGATACGCGGTATTTT. This encodes CSVETGVADTRYF.

This clonotype was picked up many times. This chain uses TRBV7-8 with TRBJ1-4; tentative D call: TRBD1 (5 bases). Trimming stripped 1 base from V and 7 bases from J, with 10 bases between. The CDR3 runs 14 residues. Germline CDR1 is SGHVS and CDR2 is FQNEAQ. CDR3 protein: CASSLVGRGEKLFF. CDR3 in DNA: TGTGCCAGCAGCTTAGTGGGAAGGGGTGAAAAACTGTTTTTT.

The V call is TRBV19, the J call TRBJ1-2; D perhaps matches TRBD1 (6 bases). Per the germline V gene, CDR1 is LNHDA and CDR2 is SQIVND (reference sequence). The CDR3 spans 13 residues. The V end lost 3 bases, the J end lost 4 bases, and 9 bases lay between the germline ends. This chain's CDR3 is CASSIGQSYGYTF. CDR3 bases: TGTGCCAGTAGTATTGGACAGAGCTATGGCTACACCTTC.

This clonotype occurred many times. The chain recombines TRBV4-1 with TRBJ2-3; 10 bases line up with TRBD1. Germline V gene lookup returns CDR1 MGHRA and CDR2 YSYEKL. There are 15 residues in the CDR3. The J segment lost 3 bases and the V segment lost 1 base, leaving 1 base of the junction unmatched. The CDR3 bases are TGCGCCAGCAGCCAAGGGGGACAGGGGACAGATACGCAGTATTTT. Translation gives CASSQGGQGTDTQYF.

There are many counts of this clonotype. V and J are TRBV6-1 and TRBJ2-1; TRBD2 might be the D (6 bases). The CDR3 totals 14 residues. V was clipped by 4 bases and J by 7 bases, with 14 bases between them. Germline V gene lookup returns CDR1 MNHNS and CDR2 SASEGT. CDR3 nucleotides: TGTGCCAGCAGTGTCTCTCCGGGGAGGAATGAGCAGTTCTTC. Protein sequence: CASSVSPGRNEQFF.

There are a few counts of this clonotype. The chain combines TRBV12-3 or TRBV12-4 with TRBJ1-4; D remains ambiguous. This CDR3 has 12 residues. Trimming left V 1 base short and J 14 bases short, with 11 bases between. CDR3 DNA sequence: TGTGCCAGCAGTTTAGGGGTCGGCCGCCTGTTTTTT. It yields the protein CASSLGVGRLFF.

This clonotype has only a few counts. J is TRBJ1-3 and V is TRBV5-1; D not resolved. Germline values: CDR1 SGHRS, CDR2 YFSETQ. This CDR3 spans 14 amino acids. The V end lost 3 bases, the J end lost 1 base, and 8 bases lay between the germline ends. The CDR3 DNA is TGCGCCAGCAGCTGGGGTGGATCTGGAAACACCATATATTTT. Amino acid sequence: CASSWGGSGNTIYF.

Many counts were recorded for this clonotype. The genes are TRBV6-1 and TRBJ2-2; D remains unclear. Trimming cost V 5 bases and J 3 bases, with 13 bases left between them. CDR3 size: 15 residues. Germline CDR1 reads MNHNS; CDR2 reads SASEGT. The CDR3 nucleotides are TGTGCCAGCAGTTATCACAGTGGGGACACCGGGGAGCTGTTTTTT. It yields the protein CASSYHSGDTGELFF.

This clonotype was seen repeatedly, ten times or more. V and J are TRBV10-3 and TRBJ1-1; D is unclear. This CDR3 contains 12 residues. The V end lost 0 bases, the J end lost 10 bases, and 9 bases lay between the germline ends. Germline V CDR1 and CDR2: ENHRY, SYGVKD. Here the CDR3 reads CAISESVSTAFF. CDR3 bases: TGTGCCATCAGTGAGTCGGTGAGCACAGCTTTCTTT.

The chain links TRBV7-2 to TRBJ2-5, with D possibly being TRBD2 (6 bases). The V end was cut by 3 bases, the J end by 4 bases, with 12 bases between. The germline gives CDR1 SGHTA, CDR2 FQGNSA. This CDR3 is built from 14 residues. DNA of the CDR3: TGTGCCAGCAGCTTGTTCTGGAGGGCAGAGACCCAGTACTTC. Amino acid sequence: CASSLFWRAETQYF.

This chain connects TRBV12-3 or TRBV12-4 to TRBJ1-2; TRBD1 might be the D (5 bases). The CDR3 sequence is 12 residues long. V was clipped by 6 bases and J by 9 bases, with 14 bases between them. This CDR3 is CASSPVEGRYTF. DNA for the CDR3: TGTGCCAGCAGCCCTGTGGAGGGACGCTACACCTTC.

This clonotype was seen at least ten times. V and J are TRBV6-6 and TRBJ2-6; TRBD1 agrees at 7 bases. CDR3 size: 16 residues. Trimming removed 2 bases from V and 4 bases from J; junction bases left unmatched: 5. Looked up from germline, CDR1 is MNHNY and CDR2 is SVGAGI (reference sequence). For the CDR3, the DNA is TGTGCCAGCAGTTACACTAGGGGGCGAGGGGCCAACGTCCTGACTTTC. Protein sequence: CASSYTRGRGANVLTF.